This T cell receptor beta chain was observed in a study of radiotherapy plus CTLA-4 blockade in lung cancer. Study information: 18% of patients responded objectively, and around 32% achieved disease control.

In regard to this clone: Its antigen is unknown.

Trimming removed 2 bases from V and 5 bases from J, with 9 bases in between. Germline loops: CDR1 MDHEN, CDR2 SYDVKM. The CDR3 extends over 14 amino acids. Ipilimumab-mediated CTLA-4 blockade plus focal radiation was given to patients having chemo-refractory metastatic non-small-cell lung cancer. Data came from immunoSEQ multiplex PCR; TCRdb stores just in-frame clones and leaves some out. The table has about 88,000 clones, 55% to 75% seen once. The study's findings and limits: After treatment with radiotherapy plus ipilimumab, TCR clones that came from the tumor expanded in blood. Early clonal dynamics of blood T cells, together with interferon-beta, were reported as the best response predictor.

This chain uses TRBV28 with TRBJ2-2; D unclear. Material: peripheral blood, obtained from a patient treated with radiotherapy plus ipilimumab. The TCR comes from a human donor with non-small cell lung cancer that progressed on radiotherapy plus ipilimumab. This CDR3 reads CASSLIGGTGELFF. CDR3 DNA sequence: TGTGCCAGCAGTTTAATAGGCGGAACCGGGGAGCTGTTTTTT.